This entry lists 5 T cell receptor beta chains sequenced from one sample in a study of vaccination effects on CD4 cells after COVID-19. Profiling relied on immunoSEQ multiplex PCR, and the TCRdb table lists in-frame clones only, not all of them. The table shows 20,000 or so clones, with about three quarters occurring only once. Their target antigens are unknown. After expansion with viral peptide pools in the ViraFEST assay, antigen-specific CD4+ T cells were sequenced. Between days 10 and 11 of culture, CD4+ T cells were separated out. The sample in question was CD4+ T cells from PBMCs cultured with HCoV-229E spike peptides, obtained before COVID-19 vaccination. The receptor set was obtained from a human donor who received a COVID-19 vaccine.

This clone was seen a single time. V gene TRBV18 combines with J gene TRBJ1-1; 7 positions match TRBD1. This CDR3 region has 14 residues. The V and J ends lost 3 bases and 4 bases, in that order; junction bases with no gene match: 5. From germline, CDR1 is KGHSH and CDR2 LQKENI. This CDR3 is CASSPQTGPTEAFF. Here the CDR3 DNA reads TGTGCCAGCTCACCCCAGACAGGGCCCACTGAAGCTTTCTTT.

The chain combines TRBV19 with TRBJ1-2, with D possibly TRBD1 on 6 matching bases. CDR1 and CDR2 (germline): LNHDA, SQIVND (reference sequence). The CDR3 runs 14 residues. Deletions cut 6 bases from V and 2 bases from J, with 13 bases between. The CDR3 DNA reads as TGTGCCAGTAGCCGGGACACCAGGAACTATGGCTACACCTTC. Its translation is CASSRDTRNYGYTF.

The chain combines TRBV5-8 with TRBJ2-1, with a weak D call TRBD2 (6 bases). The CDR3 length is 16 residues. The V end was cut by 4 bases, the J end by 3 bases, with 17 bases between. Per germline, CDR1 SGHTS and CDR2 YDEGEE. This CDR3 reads CASSPTGTYLYNEQFF. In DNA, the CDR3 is TGTGCCAGCAGCCCTACGGGGACTTACCTCTACAATGAGCAGTTCTTC.

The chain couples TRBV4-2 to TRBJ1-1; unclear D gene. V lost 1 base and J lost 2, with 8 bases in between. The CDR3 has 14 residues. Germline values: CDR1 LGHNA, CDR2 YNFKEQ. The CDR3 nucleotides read TGTGCCAGCAGCCAAGTCGGTCAAAACACTGAAGCTTTCTTT. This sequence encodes CASSQVGQNTEAFF.

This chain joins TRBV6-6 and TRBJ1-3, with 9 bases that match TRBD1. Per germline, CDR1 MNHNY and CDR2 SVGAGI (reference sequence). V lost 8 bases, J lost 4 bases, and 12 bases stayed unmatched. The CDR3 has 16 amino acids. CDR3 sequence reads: CASARTGQGMGNTIYF. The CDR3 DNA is TGTGCCAGCGCCCGGACCGGACAGGGGATGGGAAACACCATATATTTT.